A single sample gave rise to the 18 T cell receptor beta chains below, sequenced in a study of CD8+ T cells in alopecia areata. Sorting relied on CD4, CD8alpha, NKG2D, NKG2ACE and other markers applied to pooled cutaneous lymph node cells. Sequencing relied on a cDNA template that was reverse transcribed from extracted RNA. TCRdb keeps only in-frame clones here, not all; method: immunoSEQ multiplex PCR. The repertoire consists of around 290,000 clones, none detected only once. The sample consisted of CD4+ T cells sorted from a lymph node. The receptors come from a C3H/HeJ mouse with alopecia areata. MHC haplotype of the mouse line: H2-k.

Note on this clone: Mouse names are used for the genes. With the read ending 4 residues before the CDR3 end, the germline J gene is used to fill in that end. The chain recombines TRBV31 with TRBJ2-1, with D possibly matching TRBD1 (6 bases). Per the germline V gene, CDR1 is GKSSPN and CDR2 is SITVG. This CDR3 comprises 14 residues. V was trimmed by 5 bases and J by 0 bases, leaving 11 bases between them. The CDR3 loop reads CAWSGTYNYAEQFF. The covered CDR3 bases are TGTGCCTGGTCAGGGACATATAACTATGCT.

In its sample, this clone was seen a few times. Gene names and germline match the mouse. The read terminates 4 residues before the CDR3 end, so the remaining end is supplied by the germline J gene. The chain employs TRBV13-2 and TRBJ2-5; TRBD2 matches at 7 bases. The junction had 10 bases not matched to a gene; V was cut back by 5 bases and J by 1 base. CDR1 and CDR2 from the germline V gene are NNHNN and SYGAGS (reference sequence). This CDR3 is 16 amino acids long. CDR3 DNA, as far as it was read: TGTGCCAGCGGGGGTCGCGGGGGGGAGGACCAAGAC. Protein: CASGGRGGEDQD. Given in full, the CDR3 is CASGGRGGEDQDTQYF.

This clone was counted only a few times. A much larger clonotype is one base distant, so this may be a read error. Mouse names are used for the genes. The CDR3 end falls 4 residues outside the read, so it is completed with the germline J gene. The sample holds other DNA sequences that translate to the same CDR3. V and J are TRBV13-3 and TRBJ2-7; no clear D gene. Trimming took off 5 bases at V and 3 bases at J, with 6 bases between the two ends. This CDR3 spans 11 amino acids. Germline V lookup: CDR1 NNHDY, CDR2 SYVADS. The CDR3 region is CASSDNYEQYF. The covered CDR3 bases are TGTGCCAGCAGCGACAACTAT.

Notes on this clone: Gene labels here are mouse ones. The read ends 4 residues shy of where the CDR3 ends; the end is completed using the germline J gene. Other DNA sequences in this sample translate to the same CDR3. The chain is built from TRBV13-2 and TRBJ2-1; 8 nucleotides align to TRBD2. The CDR3 length is 14 residues. Germline CDR1 NNHNN, CDR2 SYGAGS (reference sequence). Partial CDR3 DNA: TGTGCCAGCGGTGATGCGGGGGGGCGCGCT. It yields the protein CASGDAGGRA. The whole CDR3 protein is CASGDAGGRAEQFF.

On this clone: Mouse germline and gene names are used. The read falls 4 residues short of the CDR3 end, and the missing part is taken from the germline J gene. The V and J genes are TRBV5 and TRBJ2-5; 11 bases fit TRBD2. Germline CDR1 and CDR2: LGHNA and YNLKQL (reference sequence). This CDR3 spans 15 amino acids. The sequenced part of the CDR3 DNA is TGTGCCAGCAGCCGGACTGGGGGGCGTGGGGAC. Amino acid sequence: CASSRTGGRGD. The whole CDR3 reads CASSRTGGRGDTQYF.

This clone came up a few times. Gene and germline names: mouse. The sequenced fragment ends 3 residues before the CDR3 boundary, so the rest is inferred from the germline J gene. This rearrangement joins TRBV31 to TRBJ1-6, with D tentatively TRBD1 (5 bases). TRBJ1-6 is given ORF status, its function remaining uncertain. V gave up 1 base and J gave up 2 bases, with 12 bases separating them. Germline V gene data show CDR1 as GKSSPN and CDR2 as SITVG. The length of the CDR3 is 16 residues. Incomplete CDR3 DNA: TGTGCCTGGAGTCCCAGCGGGGGGACCTATAATTCGCCC. Translated, it gives CAWSPSGGTYNSP. The CDR3, in full, reads CAWSPSGGTYNSPLYF.

In the case of this clone: Any gene name here is a mouse gene name. The CDR3 extends 3 residues past the end of the read, so its final part is completed from the germline J gene. The gene calls are TRBV19 and TRBJ1-6; 9 nucleotides agree with TRBD1. TRBJ1-6 is an open reading frame, and its role is uncertain. Losses at the gene ends were 5 bases for V and 8 bases for J; bases not matched to a gene: 5. CDR3 size: 14 residues. Germline V lookup: CDR1 FNHDT, CDR2 SITEND (reference sequence). CDR3 protein: CASSTGTGYSPLYF. The covered CDR3 bases are TGTGCCAGCAGCACCGGGACAGGGTATTCGCCC.

With respect to this clone: Gene names refer to mouse genes. The CDR3 protein is CASSQEMGVEVFF. The sequenced part of the CDR3 DNA is TGTGCCAGCAGCCAAGAGATGGGGGTA. The V call is TRBV5, the J call TRBJ1-1; weak D call: TRBD1 (5 bases). The read halts 4 residues ahead of the CDR3 end, with the missing end drawn from the germline J gene. Germline V gives CDR1 LGHNA, CDR2 YNLKQL (reference sequence). The CDR3 sequence is 13 residues long.

This clone was counted only a few times. Genes and germline come from the mouse. From the germline J gene comes the end of the CDR3, since the read stops 4 residues before it. This rearrangement joins TRBV13-3 to TRBJ2-5, with D possibly TRBD1 on 5 matching bases. V was cut by 1 base and J by 3 bases, with 9 bases left in between. The germline CDR1 and CDR2 sequences are NNHDY and SYVADS. The CDR3 is 14 amino acids. This CDR3 is CASSDNRQQDTQYF. The part of the CDR3 DNA that was read is TGTGCCAGCAGTGATAATAGACAGCAAGAC.

This clone came up a few times. Germline and genes here are mouse. Read data end 4 residues before the CDR3 end; the end is taken from the germline J gene. This chain joins TRBV5 and TRBJ2-3, with D unclear. CDR1 LGHNA and CDR2 YNLKQL come from the germline V gene (reference sequence). This CDR3 is built from 12 residues. CDR3 DNA (partial): TGTGCCAGCAGCCAAGAGGGAGAA. The encoded protein is CASSQEGE. The entire CDR3 sequence reads CASSQEGETLYF.

Regarding this clone: Mouse gene names apply. The read stops 4 residues short of the end of the CDR3; the missing end is completed from the germline J gene. This chain uses TRBV19 with TRBJ2-5, with TRBD1 matching over 7 bases. The germline V gene encodes CDR1 FNHDT and CDR2 SITEND (reference sequence). The CDR3 consists of 14 residues. The CDR3 sequence: CASTHRGGGDTQYF. The DNA read from the CDR3 is TGTGCCAGCACCCACAGGGGAGGAGGAGAC.

In its sample, this clone was seen many times. The listed genes are named as in mouse. The observed sequence ends 4 residues before the CDR3 terminus, with the missing tail filled in from the germline J gene. At the DNA level, this CDR3 is encoded by other sequences in the same sample as well. The rearrangement uses TRBV5 and TRBJ2-5; TRBD2 matches 11 bases. This CDR3 region has 14 residues. Germline values: CDR1 LGHNA, CDR2 YNLKQL (reference sequence). Incomplete CDR3 DNA: TGTGCCAGCAGCCCCGGGACTGGGGGAGAC. Protein product: CASSPGTGGD. The CDR3 in its entirety is CASSPGTGGDTQYF.

Concerning this clone: Germline and genes: mouse. The missing CDR3 end, 4 residues past where the read stops, is filled in from the germline J gene. The chain is built from TRBV13-3 and TRBJ2-3; a possible D gene is TRBD2 (7 bases). CDR3 length: 16 residues. The ends were cut back, 1 base at V and 2 bases at J, with 14 bases in the middle. Germline V gene lookup returns CDR1 NNHDY and CDR2 SYVADS. The covered CDR3 bases are TGTGCCAGCAGTGATTGGGGGGCGGGTCTTGCAGAA. Translating gives CASSDWGAGLAE. The full CDR3 protein is CASSDWGAGLAETLYF.

In its sample, this clone was seen a few times. Here the gene names and germline are mouse. The CDR3 extends 4 residues past the end of the read, so its final part is completed from the germline J gene. The chain links TRBV19 to TRBJ1-1, with D perhaps TRBD1 (5 bases). The ends were cut back, 1 base at V and 3 bases at J, with 13 bases in the middle. Germline lookup yields CDR1 FNHDT and CDR2 SITEND (reference sequence). This CDR3 spans 15 amino acids. CDR3 DNA (partial): TGTGCCAGCAGTATACAGGGAGGGGTGGACACA. Encoded protein: CASSIQGGVDT. The full CDR3 sequence reads CASSIQGGVDTEVFF.

This clone occurred many times. The gene symbols are mouse symbols. CDR3 residues: CASSEGTAETLYF. The CDR3 bases that were read are TGTGCCAGCAGTGAGGGGACAGCAGAA. This rearrangement joins TRBV13-1 to TRBJ2-3; tentative D call: TRBD1 (6 bases). The CDR3 end lies 4 residues beyond the end of the read and is filled in from the germline J gene. From germline, CDR1 is NSHNY and CDR2 SYGAGN. The CDR3 runs 13 residues. Deletions cut 2 bases from V and 3 bases from J, with 7 bases between.

On this clone itself: Gene names are the mouse ones. The sequence runs out 4 residues before the end of the CDR3; the remainder is reconstructed from the germline J gene. This sample also contains other DNA sequences that code for the same CDR3. This chain uses TRBV19 with TRBJ2-7; 10 bases agree with TRBD1. The CDR3 loop spans 14 amino acids. The V gene's germline CDR1 is FNHDT and CDR2 SITEND (reference sequence). The covered CDR3 bases are TGTGCCAGCAGTATTGTGGGACAGGGGTAT. Its protein product is CASSIVGQGY. The complete CDR3 reads CASSIVGQGYEQYF. The full variable domain, completed using reference TRBV19 and TRBJ2-7, is GGIITQTPKFLIGQEGQKLTLKCQQNFNHDTMYWYRQDSGKGLRLIYYSITENDLQKGDLSEGYDASREKKSSFSLTVTSAQKNEMAVFLCASSIVGQGYEQYFGPGTRLTVL.

This clone was seen only a few times. Any gene name here is a mouse gene name. The CDR3 goes on 4 residues after the read ends, and that part is filled in from the germline J gene. V usage is TRBV13-3 and J usage is TRBJ2-5; 9 nucleotides align to TRBD1. The CDR3 has 15 amino acids. In germline, CDR1 is NNHDY, CDR2 SYVADS. The CDR3 loop is CASRPGTGSEDTQYF. Partial CDR3 DNA: TGTGCCAGCAGGCCCGGGACAGGGTCGGAGGAC.

Comments on this clone: Here the gene names and germline are mouse. Read sequence stops 4 residues before the CDR3 end, and the germline J gene provides the missing end. This chain joins TRBV13-1 and TRBJ2-5, with TRBD2 matching 7 bases. Germline CDR1 is NSHNY and CDR2 is SYGAGN. The CDR3 covers 15 residues. CDR3 DNA, as far as it was read: TGTGCCAGCAGTGATGGCCGGGGGGGTGAAGAC. Translating gives CASSDGRGGED. The entire CDR3 protein is CASSDGRGGEDTQYF.